One and the same sample provided the 30 T cell receptor beta chains below, sequenced in a study of somatic mutations in cytotoxic T cells in rheumatoid arthritis (dated by TCRdb to 2017 to 2019). Libraries were prepared through the immunoSEQ multiplex PCR assay. The table was pulled from immuneACCESS by TCRdb, which kept in-frame rearrangements only. Such tables lose some clones; where checked, under half of the loss comes from unresolved V genes, and the rest has no known cause. This sample gives 12,000 to 15,000 clones in total; about 81% of them show up just once. 25% to 30% of the sample is held by the ten biggest clonotypes. Sequenced input: CD8+ T cells sorted from blood. The origin of the receptors is an adult with rheumatoid arthritis.

The V call is TRBV6-5, the J call TRBJ1-1, with TRBD1 as a possible D gene (5 bases). V was pared by 8 bases and J by 8 bases, with 21 bases between. Germline V gives CDR1 MNHEY, CDR2 SVGAGI. The CDR3 has 14 amino acids. The CDR3 sequence: CASATGPWGVEAFF. CDR3 nucleotide sequence: TGTGCCAGCGCCACAGGTCCCTGGGGGGTGGAAGCTTTCTTT.

The chain joins TRBV6-5 to TRBJ2-7; TRBD2 is a possible D gene (6 bases). Germline CDR1 and CDR2: MNHEY and SVGAGI. CDR3 length: 14 residues. The V gene lost 4 bases and the J gene lost 6 bases, with 16 bases spanning the gap. CDR3 DNA: TGTGCCAGCAGTTCTCCGGGGGTAGCCCCCGAGCAGTACTTC. It codes for CASSSPGVAPEQYF.

The rearrangement links TRBV2 to TRBJ2-6, with 9 nucleotides matching TRBD1. The V segment lost 5 bases and the J segment 0 bases; nucleotides outside the gene matches: 5. CDR3 length: 17 amino acids. The germline V gene has CDR1 SNHLY and CDR2 FYNNEI. The CDR3 loop reads CASSKDRGYSGANVLTF. The CDR3 DNA reads as TGTGCCAGCAGTAAGGACAGGGGTTACTCTGGGGCCAACGTCCTGACTTTC.

The chain employs TRBV27 and TRBJ2-2; D not resolved. CDR3 length equals 17 residues. CDR1 MNHEY and CDR2 SMNVEV come from the germline V gene (reference sequence). Deletions cut 0 bases from V and 5 bases from J, with 16 bases between. For the CDR3, the DNA is TGTGCCAGCAGTTTATCGTGGCAGACCAAAACTACCGGGGAGCTGTTTTTT. It encodes CASSLSWQTKTTGELFF.

The rearrangement links TRBV30 to TRBJ2-7, with D possibly matching TRBD2 (6 bases). CDR1 and CDR2 from the germline V gene are GTSNPN and SVGIG (reference sequence). The CDR3 contains 13 residues. V dropped 1 base and J dropped 6 bases, with 13 bases sitting between them. The CDR3 nucleotides are TGTGCCTGGAGTGGCCATGGGGGGACCGAGCAGTACTTC. This sequence encodes CAWSGHGGTEQYF.

The chain couples TRBV28 to TRBJ1-1; D not certain. CDR1 is MDHEN, CDR2 SYDVKM, per germline. The CDR3 consists of 16 residues. The V end was cut by 4 bases, the J end by 6 bases, with 21 bases between. The CDR3 DNA reads TGTGCCAGCAGTTCCCCCCGGACGCCTAAACGCCCTGAAGCTTTCTTT. This codes for CASSSPRTPKRPEAFF.

The chain uses TRBV13 and TRBJ2-7; D not certain. Trimming removed 5 bases from V and 7 bases from J, with 15 bases in between. Germline loops: CDR1 PRHDT, CDR2 FYEKMQ (reference sequence). The CDR3 sequence is 13 residues long. Here the CDR3 DNA reads TGTGCCAGCAGCCAGGCGACGGCCCTAGAGCAGTACTTC. Amino acid sequence: CASSQATALEQYF. Full variable domain (outside the CDR3, taken from reference TRBV13 and TRBJ2-7): AAGVIQSPRHLIKEKRETATLKCYPIPRHDTVYWYQQGPGQDPQFLISFYEKMQSDKGSIPDRFSAQQFSDYHSELNMSSLELGDSALYFCASSQATALEQYFGPGTRLTVT.

This chain links TRBV6-1 with TRBJ1-1; 7 nucleotides agree with TRBD1. Germline V gives CDR1 MNHNS, CDR2 SASEGT. The ends lost 11 bases at V and 0 bases at J; junction bases unmatched: 9. This CDR3 is 14 amino acids long. CDR3 sequence: CAGEQGWMNTEAFF. The CDR3 bases are TGTGCCGGAGAACAGGGGTGGATGAACACTGAAGCTTTCTTT.

The J gene is TRBJ1-4, the V gene TRBV28, with TRBD1 as a possible D gene (5 bases). CDR1 is MDHEN, CDR2 SYDVKM, per germline. V lost 10 bases to trimming and J lost 7 bases, with 22 bases between them. The CDR3 has 15 amino acids. CDR3 coding DNA: TGTGCCACCGGATCAAAAGGGGTCCCTAGTGAAAAACTGTTTTTT. Amino acid sequence: CATGSKGVPSEKLFF.

This CDR3 reads CASRGWGVGQPQHF. CDR3 DNA: TGTGCCAGCAGGGGTTGGGGGGTGGGCCAGCCCCAGCATTTT. This chain connects TRBV2 to TRBJ1-5; maybe TRBD1 (5 bases). The germline V gene has CDR1 SNHLY and CDR2 FYNNEI. V lost 6 bases, J lost 7 bases, and 16 bases lay in between. The CDR3 totals 14 residues.

The V gene is TRBV11-2, the J gene TRBJ2-3; TRBD2 matches at 10 bases. V lost 5 bases, J lost 3 bases, and 8 bases stayed unmatched. The germline CDR1 and CDR2 sequences are SGHAT and FQNNGV. The CDR3 extends over 16 amino acids. The CDR3 DNA is TGTGCCAGCAGCAGTCTAGCGGGAGAGGAAACAGATACGCAGTATTTT. It translates to CASSSLAGEETDTQYF.

The chain recombines TRBV6-5 with TRBJ2-2, with D tentatively TRBD1 (6 bases). V lost 2 bases and J lost 8, with 15 bases in between. There are 15 residues in the CDR3. Germline V lookup: CDR1 MNHEY, CDR2 SVGAGI. CDR3 sequence: CASSYPNSGEGELFF. CDR3 coding DNA: TGTGCCAGCAGTTACCCGAACTCAGGGGAAGGGGAGCTGTTTTTT.

V usage is TRBV11-1 and J usage is TRBJ1-2; 9 nucleotides align to TRBD1. After removal of 1 base from V and 7 bases from J, the junction contained 7 bases not matched to a gene. Germline CDR1 SGHAT, CDR2 FQDESV (reference sequence). The CDR3 covers 15 residues. The CDR3 protein is CASSLDPGQGFGYTF. In nucleotides, the CDR3 is TGTGCCAGCAGCTTAGATCCCGGACAGGGGTTTGGCTACACCTTC.

This chain uses TRBV4-2 with TRBJ2-7, with D perhaps matching TRBD2 (6 bases). Germline CDR1 and CDR2: LGHNA and YNFKEQ. CDR3 length equals 16 residues. The V and J ends lost 0 bases and 0 bases respectively, with 12 bases between them. The CDR3 DNA reads TGTGCCAGCAGCCAAGATTGGGCCGGGGGCTCCTACGAGCAGTACTTC. Translated: CASSQDWAGGSYEQYF.

Only one count was recorded for this clone. CDR3: CASSIRSGGYEQYF. CDR3 DNA: TGTGCCAGTAGTATACGGTCGGGAGGCTACGAGCAGTACTTC. The chain couples TRBV19 to TRBJ2-7, with 7 bases that match TRBD2. V shed 2 bases, J shed 3 bases, and the junction held 4 bases outside the gene matches. The CDR3 loop spans 14 amino acids. Germline V gives CDR1 LNHDA, CDR2 SQIVND (reference sequence).

V usage is TRBV10-2 and J usage is TRBJ2-7; 7 bases are a match to TRBD2. The CDR3 spans 13 residues. Germline V gene sequence: CDR1 WSHSY, CDR2 SAAADI. V shed 3 bases, J shed 6 bases, and the junction held 5 bases outside the gene matches. CDR3 coding DNA: TGCGCCAGCAGTGAATGGACTAGGGTCGAGCAGTACTTC. This sequence encodes CASSEWTRVEQYF.

This clone was seen a single time. The chain employs TRBV7-2 and TRBJ1-5, with a tentative D call TRBD1 (5 bases). V was clipped by 1 base and J by 2 bases, with 12 bases between them. Germline V gene data show CDR1 as SGHTA and CDR2 as FQGNSA. The CDR3 runs to 16 residues. CDR3 in amino acids: CASSLGGGHGNQPQHF. For the CDR3, the DNA is TGTGCCAGCAGCTTAGGGGGGGGTCACGGCAATCAGCCCCAGCATTTT.

This clone has a handful of counts. V usage is TRBV4-1 and J usage is TRBJ2-7; 10 positions match TRBD2. After removal of 5 bases from V and 7 bases from J, the junction contained 11 bases not matched to a gene. The length of the CDR3 is 15 residues. Germline loops: CDR1 MGHRA, CDR2 YSYEKL. CDR3 sequence reads: CASSSPGTSVIEQYF. CDR3 nucleotide sequence: TGCGCCAGCAGCTCCCCCGGGACTAGCGTTATAGAGCAGTACTTC.

This clone was recorded a few times. The chain uses TRBV6-5 and TRBJ1-6, with a tentative D call TRBD1 (5 bases). This CDR3 has 12 amino acids. Germline-derived CDR1 and CDR2 are MNHEY and SVGAGI. With 6 bases removed from V and 7 bases from J, the gap between germline ends came to 7 bases. CDR3 nucleotides: TGTGCCAGCAGGGGACCCAATTCACCCCTCCACTTT. This sequence encodes CASRGPNSPLHF.

In its sample, this clone was seen once. The genes are TRBV28 and TRBJ1-2; possibly TRBD1 for D (5 bases). Trimming removed 7 bases from V and 4 bases from J, with 19 bases in between. Germline V lookup: CDR1 MDHEN, CDR2 SYDVKM. This CDR3 is built from 15 residues. The CDR3 bases are TGTGCCAGCAAAACCACCCCGGGGGGGGGCTATGGCTACACCTTC. Residues: CASKTTPGGGYGYTF.

The CDR3 DNA follows: TGTGCCAGCCTGACACCCGGGCAGTGGGGCTACACCTTC. Translating gives CASLTPGQWGYTF. The chain couples TRBV28 to TRBJ1-2; D is undetermined. The CDR3 covers 13 residues. Germline CDR1 reads MDHEN; CDR2 reads SYDVKM. V was clipped by 8 bases and J by 8 bases, with 18 bases between them.

The sample holds one count of this clone. CDR3 sequence reads: CASNPTEGLGTEAFF. The CDR3 DNA is TGTGCCAGCAACCCGACGGAGGGGTTGGGGACTGAAGCTTTCTTT. V usage is TRBV7-9 and J usage is TRBJ1-1; TRBD1 might be the D (5 bases). Germline V gives CDR1 SEHNR, CDR2 FQNEAQ (reference sequence). The CDR3 spans 15 residues. Trimming cost V 7 bases and J 5 bases, with 20 bases left between them.

V is TRBV5-4 and J is TRBJ2-1; D is unresolved. Trimming left V 0 bases short and J 4 bases short, with 5 bases between. The CDR3 consists of 13 residues. Germline values: CDR1 SGHNT, CDR2 YYREEE (reference sequence). Written as DNA, the CDR3 is TGTGCCAGCAGCTTGGGTCTGTACAATGAGCAGTTCTTC. This translates into CASSLGLYNEQFF.

V is TRBV27 and J is TRBJ2-6, with TRBD1 identical over 7 bases. The CDR3 is 15 amino acids. Unmatched junction bases numbered 4, after V lost 5 bases and J lost 3 bases. Germline V gene data show CDR1 as MNHEY and CDR2 as SMNVEV (reference sequence). For the CDR3, the DNA is TGTGCCAGCAGTCCCCACAGGGGTGGGGCCAACGTCCTGACTTTC. It is translated as CASSPHRGGANVLTF.

The chain links TRBV7-5 to TRBJ2-1; the table assigns TRBD2, which was not confirmed against the DNA. TRBV7-5 is noted as a pseudogene. This CDR3 is 21 amino acids long. The CDR3 coding sequence is TGTGTCAGAAGCGACCCGAAAGTACTAGCGGGGGGCCGTAGCTCCTACAATGAGCAGTTCTTC. Translated, it gives CVRSDPKVLAGGRSSYNEQFF.

This clone showed up just once. The rearrangement uses TRBV10-2 and TRBJ1-1; TRBD1 matches at 8 bases. The ends lost 2 bases at V and 4 bases at J; junction bases unmatched: 3. Germline lookup yields CDR1 WSHSY and CDR2 SAAADI. The CDR3 runs to 14 residues. The CDR3 DNA follows: TGCGCCAGCAGTGAGACAGGGGGTGTCACTGAAGCTTTCTTT. It specifies CASSETGGVTEAFF.

This sequence joins TRBV27 and TRBJ1-2, with a possible D match to TRBD1 (6 bases). Germline V gene sequence: CDR1 MNHEY, CDR2 SMNVEV (reference sequence). The V gene lost 4 bases and the J gene lost 0 bases, with 12 bases spanning the gap. The CDR3 is 15 residues long. The CDR3 reads CASSSLQGPNYGYTF. CDR3 coding DNA: TGTGCCAGCAGTTCCCTACAGGGTCCTAACTATGGCTACACCTTC.

The V call is TRBV4-1, the J call TRBJ2-7; 8 bases are a match to TRBD1. Trimming cost V 5 bases and J 3 bases; bases outside gene matches: 6. Germline V gene lookup returns CDR1 MGHRA and CDR2 YSYEKL. This CDR3 contains 14 residues. The CDR3 protein is CASSTGQGVYEQYF. CDR3 DNA: TGCGCCAGCAGCACAGGACAGGGAGTCTACGAGCAGTACTTC.

Concerning this clone itself: Compared with germline, one end of the junction differs, possibly owing to a read error. The chain employs TRBV11-2 and TRBJ1-4; D perhaps matches TRBD1 (6 bases). Germline V gene sequence: CDR1 SGHAT, CDR2 FQNNGV. CDR3 length: 15 residues. The CDR3 reads CASSVENRVGEKLFF. The CDR3 nucleotides are TGTGCCAGCAGCGTAGAGAACAGGGTAGGGGAAAAACTGTTTTTT. The full variable domain, with the rest looked up from reference TRBV11-2 and TRBJ1-4, is EAGVAQSPRYKIIEKRQSVAFWCNPISGHATLYWYQQILGQGPKLLIQFQNNGVVDDSQLPKDRFSAERLKGVDSTLKIQPAKLEDSAVYLCASSVENRVGEKLFFGSGTQLSVL.

The chain is built from TRBV28 and TRBJ2-7; 9 positions agree with TRBD2. The J segment lost 3 bases and the V segment lost 2 bases, leaving 5 bases of the junction unmatched. The CDR3 is 15 amino acids. CDR1 and CDR2 from the germline V gene are MDHEN and SYDVKM. CDR3 nucleotide sequence: TGTGCCAGCAGTTTAGGTCTAGCGGGACTCTACGAGCAGTACTTC. This translates into CASSLGLAGLYEQYF.